These 21 T cell receptor beta chains were all obtained from the same sample, sequenced in a study of T cell changes during pregnancy in multiple sclerosis. The repertoire was sequenced with immunoSEQ multiplex PCR; TCRdb's copy has only in-frame clones and lacks some. The table has 65,000 to 85,000 clones, over 85% seen once. Sequenced material: peripheral blood, taken in the second trimester of pregnancy. The source of these receptors is a female donor in good health, enrolled as a control in a pregnancy study.

This sequence joins TRBV4-1 and TRBJ2-7, with 10 bases lining up with TRBD1. Germline V gene lookup returns CDR1 MGHRA and CDR2 YSYEKL. The CDR3 sequence is 15 residues long. Trimming at V came to 5 bases and at J to 3 bases, leaving 7 bases not matched to a gene. CDR3 in amino acids: CASSSGTGEGYEQYF. The CDR3 nucleotides read TGCGCCAGCAGCTCCGGGACAGGGGAGGGCTACGAGCAGTACTTC.

Only one count was recorded for this clone. V usage is TRBV5-6 and J usage is TRBJ2-5, with 13 bases aligning to TRBD2. The CDR3 is 16 residues long. CDR1 is SGHDT and CDR2 is YYEEEE in the germline V gene. Germline trimming cut 0 bases from V and 2 bases from J; bases unmatched to any gene: 1. The CDR3 is CASSLGLAGGQETQYF. The CDR3 coding sequence is TGTGCCAGCAGCTTGGGACTAGCGGGAGGTCAAGAGACCCAGTACTTC.

The chain recombines TRBV5-8 with TRBJ2-5; 8 bases are a match to TRBD2. V was clipped by 2 bases and J by 5 bases; unmatched bases: 5. There are 14 residues in the CDR3. Looked up from germline, CDR1 is SGHTS and CDR2 is YDEGEE. The CDR3 coding sequence is TGTGCCAGCAGCTTAGGACTAGCTGGCGAGACCCAGTACTTC. Its translation: CASSLGLAGETQYF.

The chain has TRBV7-9 and TRBJ2-6, with D unresolved. With 2 bases removed from V and 0 bases from J, the gap between germline ends came to 11 bases. The CDR3 loop spans 17 amino acids. Germline V gives CDR1 SEHNR, CDR2 FQNEAQ (reference sequence). In nucleotides, the CDR3 is TGTGCCAGCAGCTTATTTGGAAGCGACTCTGGGGCCAACGTCCTGACTTTC. Translated, it gives CASSLFGSDSGANVLTF.

The rearrangement links TRBV15 to TRBJ2-3; tentatively, D is TRBD2 (5 bases). Germline CDR1 LNHNV, CDR2 YYDKDF (reference sequence). The CDR3 has 13 amino acids. The V end lost 1 base, the J end lost 3 bases, and 5 bases lay between the germline ends. CDR3 sequence reads: CATSRGRTDTQYF. The CDR3 DNA follows: TGTGCCACCAGCAGAGGGAGGACAGATACGCAGTATTTT. The whole variable domain, remainder taken from reference TRBV15 and TRBJ2-3, is DAMVIQNPRYQVTQFGKPVTLSCSQTLNHNVMYWYQQKSSQAPKLLFHYYDKDFNNEADTPDNFQSRRPNTSFCFLDIRSPGLGDTAMYLCATSRGRTDTQYFGPGTRLTVL.

The V call is TRBV2, the J call TRBJ2-7; 9 nucleotides agree with TRBD2. Germline V gene data show CDR1 as SNHLY and CDR2 as FYNNEI. V gave up 4 bases and J gave up 3 bases; unmatched junction bases: 10. The length of the CDR3 is 16 residues. The CDR3 DNA follows: TGTGCCAGCAGTGTTGCTAGCGGGATTTCATACTACGAGCAGTACTTC. It is translated as CASSVASGISYYEQYF.

The V gene is TRBV28, the J gene TRBJ1-5; D is undetermined. V was cut by 6 bases and J by 4 bases, with 7 bases left in between. Germline CDR1 and CDR2: MDHEN and SYDVKM. The CDR3 totals 12 residues. The CDR3 reads CASRLLNQPQHF. The CDR3 DNA follows: TGTGCCAGCAGGCTACTAAATCAGCCCCAGCATTTT.

V gene TRBV5-1 combines with J gene TRBJ2-1; 7 bases are a match to TRBD2. CDR1 is SGHRS and CDR2 is YFSETQ in the germline V gene. The length of the CDR3 is 15 residues. V gave up 1 base and J gave up 5 bases; unmatched junction bases: 6. The CDR3 sequence is CASSLREVPNNEQFF. As DNA, the CDR3 is TGCGCCAGCAGCTTGCGGGAGGTCCCAAACAATGAGCAGTTCTTC. The full variable domain, its missing parts supplied by reference TRBV5-1 and TRBJ2-1, is KAGVTQTPRYLIKTRGQQVTLSCSPISGHRSVSWYQQTPGQGLQFLFEYFSETQRNKGNFPGRFSGRQFSNSRSEMNVSTLELGDSALYLCASSLREVPNNEQFFGPGTRLTVL.

This clone came up once. This chain links TRBV11-2 with TRBJ2-2, with 9 bases that match TRBD2. Trimming removed 5 bases from V and 8 bases from J; junction bases left unmatched: 18. This CDR3 spans 18 amino acids. Germline V lookup: CDR1 SGHAT, CDR2 FQNNGV. The CDR3 loop reads CASSPVGLAGTRGGELFF. The CDR3 bases are TGTGCCAGCAGCCCAGTCGGGCTAGCGGGGACCCGGGGTGGGGAGCTGTTTTTT.

J is TRBJ1-6 and V is TRBV27; D not resolved. Germline V lookup: CDR1 MNHEY, CDR2 SMNVEV (reference sequence). This CDR3 comprises 12 residues. V lost 8 bases and J 8 bases, leaving 10 bases between the germline ends. The CDR3 bases are TGTGCCAGCGGACTCTACGATTCACCCCTCCACTTT. Its protein is CASGLYDSPLHF.

The chain recombines TRBV19 with TRBJ2-3, with D hard to call. Trimming stripped 5 bases from V and 8 bases from J, with 5 bases between. This CDR3 is built from 10 residues. Germline-derived CDR1 and CDR2 are LNHDA and SQIVND (reference sequence). In nucleotides, the CDR3 is TGTGCCAGTAGTGGGCCTACGCAGTATTTT. This codes for CASSGPTQYF.

This rearrangement joins TRBV15 to TRBJ2-1; 9 bases agree with TRBD2. Looked up from germline, CDR1 is LNHNV and CDR2 is YYDKDF (reference sequence). The CDR3 sequence is 16 residues long. Unmatched junction bases numbered 16, after V lost 8 bases and J lost 8 bases. The CDR3 bases are TGTGCCACCGTGGAGAGCGGGAGGATGGAAATGGATGAGCAGTTCTTC. It encodes CATVESGRMEMDEQFF.

CDR3 in DNA: TGCGCCAGCAGCTTGGGAGCAGATACGCAGTATTTT. The encoded protein is CASSLGADTQYF. The chain employs TRBV5-1 and TRBJ2-3; D uncertain. Trimming took off 0 bases at V and 4 bases at J, with 3 bases between the two ends. From germline, CDR1 is SGHRS and CDR2 YFSETQ. The CDR3 sequence is 12 residues long. Variable domain in full (rest from reference TRBV5-1 and TRBJ2-3): KAGVTQTPRYLIKTRGQQVTLSCSPISGHRSVSWYQQTPGQGLQFLFEYFSETQRNKGNFPGRFSGRQFSNSRSEMNVSTLELGDSALYLCASSLGADTQYFGPGTRLTVL.

The rearrangement joins TRBV28 to TRBJ2-2; no clear D gene. V lost 2 bases to trimming and J lost 5 bases, with 9 bases between them. Per the germline V gene, CDR1 is MDHEN and CDR2 is SYDVKM. This CDR3 is 14 amino acids long. CDR3 region: CASSLADRTGELFF. The CDR3 nucleotides read TGTGCCAGCAGTTTAGCGGATAGGACCGGGGAGCTGTTTTTT.

This clone occurred once. This chain joins TRBV6-4 and TRBJ2-1, with TRBD2 matching over 9 bases. V shed 5 bases and J 6 bases; nucleotides not matched to a gene: 8. In germline, CDR1 is MRHNA, CDR2 SNTAGT. This CDR3 is built from 15 residues. The DNA for the CDR3 is TGTGCCAGCAGTTATCTAGCGGGGCACCCCAATGAGCAGTTCTTC. Protein sequence: CASSYLAGHPNEQFF.

The genes are TRBV19 and TRBJ2-7, with D hard to call. The CDR3 is 14 amino acids. Deletions cut 7 bases from V and 2 bases from J, with 15 bases between. From germline, CDR1 is LNHDA and CDR2 SQIVND (reference sequence). This CDR3 reads CASNRDGFPYEQYF. DNA of the CDR3: TGTGCCAGTAATCGTGACGGGTTCCCCTACGAGCAGTACTTC.

V is TRBV10-3 and J is TRBJ1-2; tentatively, D is TRBD1 (6 bases). CDR3 length: 15 amino acids. The V end lost 0 bases, the J end lost 8 bases, and 16 bases lay between the germline ends. CDR1 and CDR2 (germline): ENHRY, SYGVKD. The CDR3 reads CAISESEDSLRGYTF. Here the CDR3 DNA reads TGTGCCATCAGTGAGTCAGAGGACAGCCTCCGAGGCTACACCTTC.

This chain links TRBV7-8 with TRBJ2-5; 10 nucleotides agree with TRBD1. CDR1 and CDR2 from the germline V gene are SGHVS and FQNEAQ. V dropped 6 bases and J dropped 4; count of bases not matched to a gene: 5. The CDR3 contains 14 residues. The CDR3 spells CASRSRTGGETQYF. CDR3 bases: TGTGCCAGCAGATCCCGGACAGGGGGAGAGACCCAGTACTTC. The variable domain in full, with the rest retrieved from reference TRBV7-8 and TRBJ2-5, is GAGVSQSPRYKVAKRGQDVALRCDPISGHVSLFWYQQALGQGPEFLTYFQNEAQLDKSGLPSDRFFAERPEGSVSTLKIQRTQQEDSAVYLCASRSRTGGETQYFGPGTRLLVL.

This chain uses TRBV5-6 with TRBJ2-2; maybe TRBD1 (5 bases). Trimming pared 4 bases from V and 0 bases from J, leaving 10 bases between. The CDR3 runs 15 residues. Germline CDR1 SGHDT, CDR2 YYEEEE. CDR3 coding DNA: TGTGCCAGCAGCCTGGGGCTGCCGAACACCGGGGAGCTGTTTTTT. This sequence encodes CASSLGLPNTGELFF.

This sequence joins TRBV9 and TRBJ2-7; 8 bases map to TRBD1. Germline V CDR1 and CDR2: SGDLS, YYNGEE. V was pared by 4 bases and J by 10 bases, with 10 bases of the junction left unmatched. CDR3 length equals 13 residues. CDR3 sequence (DNA): TGTGCCAGCAGCACCACGACAGGGGATCACCAGTACTTC. It yields the protein CASSTTTGDHQYF.

The table lists this clone with a few counts. V is TRBV10-2 and J is TRBJ2-7; 12 bases fit TRBD2. This CDR3 has 17 amino acids. CDR1 is WSHSY and CDR2 is SAAADI in the germline V gene. Germline trimming cut 0 bases from V and 0 bases from J; bases unmatched to any gene: 3. As DNA, the CDR3 is TGCGCCAGCAGTGAGTCTGGACTAGCGGGGACCTCCTACGAGCAGTACTTC. Encoded protein: CASSESGLAGTSYEQYF.